The 28 T cell receptor beta chains presented below share a single source sample, sequenced in a study of blood T cell repertoires in COVID-19 (dated by TCRdb to 2018 to 2020). Libraries were constructed by the immunoSEQ multiplex PCR assay. As stored in TCRdb, this immuneACCESS dataset retains in-frame rearrangements with V and J assigned. A fraction of the clones does not appear; measured against another copy, unresolved V genes explain less than half of the discrepancy, and the remainder lacks a known reason. Across this sample there are around 290,000 clones, with roughly nine tenths seen only once. The ten largest make up around 2.2% of the sample. Sequencing was carried out using peripheral blood. These receptors were taken from a woman under 40 with COVID-19, enrolled during active disease.

This clone was detected only once. This same CDR3 is encoded by further DNA sequences in the sample. The J gene is TRBJ1-1, the V gene TRBV28; D is unclear. The CDR3 spans 12 residues. The ends were cut back, 6 bases at V and 5 bases at J, with 10 bases in the middle. The germline CDR1 and CDR2 sequences are MDHEN and SYDVKM. The CDR3 is CASRSGGTEAFF. DNA of the CDR3: TGTGCCAGCAGATCAGGCGGGACTGAAGCTTTCTTT.

The chain recombines TRBV5-4 with TRBJ1-2, with D possibly being TRBD1 (5 bases). CDR3 length equals 16 residues. CDR1 is SGHNT and CDR2 is YYREEE in the germline V gene (reference sequence). The germline V and J ends were trimmed by 3 bases and 5 bases, with 20 bases remaining between them. In nucleotides, the CDR3 is TGTGCCAGCAGCTCGCCTGGGGGGAGCACGGGGTATGGCTACACCTTC. Its protein product is CASSSPGGSTGYGYTF. Variable domain in full (rest from reference TRBV5-4 and TRBJ1-2): ETGVTQSPTHLIKTRGQQVTLRCSSQSGHNTVSWYQQALGQGPQFIFQYYREEENGRGNFPPRFSGLQFPNYSSELNVNALELDDSALYLCASSSPGGSTGYGYTFGSGTRLTVV.

This chain connects TRBV19 to TRBJ1-1; perhaps TRBD1 as D (5 bases). The germline V and J ends were trimmed by 1 base and 1 base, with 7 bases remaining between them. The CDR3 contains 14 residues. CDR1 is LNHDA and CDR2 is SQIVND in the germline V gene (reference sequence). The CDR3 sequence is CASSIATGNTEAFF. The CDR3 nucleotides read TGTGCCAGTAGTATAGCTACAGGGAACACTGAAGCTTTCTTT.

The chain recombines TRBV27 with TRBJ2-6; 9 bases agree with TRBD1. The CDR3 is 19 amino acids. Germline CDR1 is MNHEY and CDR2 is SMNVEV (reference sequence). Losses at the gene ends were 3 bases for V and 1 base for J; bases not matched to a gene: 10. For the CDR3, the DNA is TGTGCCAGCAGTTTTTTGGGAGACAGGGGGGCTTCTGGGGCCAACGTCCTGACTTTC. Translation gives CASSFLGDRGASGANVLTF.

This chain uses TRBV9 with TRBJ2-2, with 10 bases matching TRBD1. Trimming removed 4 bases from V and 7 bases from J; junction bases left unmatched: 7. Germline assignment: CDR1 SGDLS and CDR2 YYNGEE. The CDR3 is 15 residues long. CDR3 in amino acids: CASSLGQGYIGELFF. The CDR3 coding sequence is TGTGCCAGCAGCCTGGGACAGGGGTATATCGGGGAGCTGTTTTTT.

This rearrangement joins TRBV19 to TRBJ1-4; possible D gene TRBD1, 6 bases. Trimming removed 4 bases at V and 3 bases at J, with 9 bases between. CDR3 length: 14 amino acids. Germline V gene sequence: CDR1 LNHDA, CDR2 SQIVND (reference sequence). The chain's CDR3 is CASSKNRANEKLFF. CDR3 sequence (DNA): TGTGCCAGTAGTAAAAACAGGGCTAATGAAAAACTGTTTTTT.

The V and J genes are TRBV11-2 and TRBJ1-1; 7 nucleotides align to TRBD1. V trimming: 4 bases; J trimming: 6 bases; junction bases outside the gene matches: 14. The CDR3 spans 16 residues. Germline V CDR1 and CDR2: SGHAT, FQNNGV. The CDR3 is CASSSGQAGPYPEAFF. In nucleotides, the CDR3 is TGTGCCAGCAGCTCAGGACAGGCGGGGCCGTACCCTGAAGCTTTCTTT.

This clone occurred once. The rearrangement joins TRBV5-1 to TRBJ2-7, with 9 bases identical to TRBD1. CDR1 is SGHRS, CDR2 YFSETQ, per germline. The length of the CDR3 is 15 residues. The junction had 8 bases not matched to a gene; V was cut back by 3 bases and J by 4 bases. The CDR3 is CASSSSGTGSYEQYF. CDR3 coding DNA: TGCGCCAGCAGCTCGTCCGGGACAGGGTCGTACGAGCAGTACTTC. Full variable domain (missing parts from reference TRBV5-1 and TRBJ2-7): KAGVTQTPRYLIKTRGQQVTLSCSPISGHRSVSWYQQTPGQGLQFLFEYFSETQRNKGNFPGRFSGRQFSNSRSEMNVSTLELGDSALYLCASSSSGTGSYEQYFGPGTRLTVT.

The chain employs TRBV23-1 and TRBJ1-1; a possible D gene is TRBD1 (6 bases). TRBV23-1 is annotated as an ORF whose role is uncertain. The V end lost 5 bases, the J end lost 5 bases, and 21 bases lay between the germline ends. This CDR3 comprises 16 residues. The CDR3 DNA reads as TGCGCCAGCAGTAATACAGGGAGAATGGAGCGTACTGAAGCTTTCTTT. Its protein product is CASSNTGRMERTEAFF.

The V and J genes are TRBV28 and TRBJ1-1; D gene uncertain. The CDR3 spans 13 residues. Trimming stripped 5 bases from V and 5 bases from J, with 12 bases between. The germline V gene has CDR1 MDHEN and CDR2 SYDVKM. The CDR3 here is CASSILGETEAFF. For the CDR3, the DNA is TGTGCCAGCAGTATCCTAGGAGAAACTGAAGCTTTCTTT.

The genes are TRBV30 and TRBJ1-5; the D gene is possibly TRBD1 (5 bases). From germline, CDR1 is GTSNPN and CDR2 SVGIG (reference sequence). Trimming stripped 5 bases from V and 4 bases from J, with 12 bases between. The CDR3 length is 13 residues. DNA of the CDR3: TGTGCCTGGTATAGCGGGGGAAATCAGCCCCAGCATTTT. Amino acid sequence: CAWYSGGNQPQHF.

The V and J genes are TRBV5-1 and TRBJ2-1; possibly TRBD2 for D (6 bases). Per the germline V gene, CDR1 is SGHRS and CDR2 is YFSETQ. CDR3 length equals 14 residues. The V end lost 4 bases, the J end lost 3 bases, and 11 bases lay between the germline ends. CDR3 nucleotides: TGCGCCAGCAGCCAGGAGGGCGGCTACAATGAGCAGTTCTTC. This sequence encodes CASSQEGGYNEQFF.

The J gene is TRBJ2-7, the V gene TRBV30, with 7 bases fitting TRBD2. Germline loops: CDR1 GTSNPN, CDR2 SVGIG (reference sequence). The CDR3 spans 14 residues. V was pared by 3 bases and J by 3 bases, with 8 bases of the junction left unmatched. Here the CDR3 reads CAWRRPGGGYEQYF. The CDR3 nucleotides are TGTGCCTGGAGGCGACCGGGAGGAGGCTACGAGCAGTACTTC.

This clone turned up a few times. The gene calls are TRBV7-9 and TRBJ2-7, with unresolved D. The length of the CDR3 is 14 residues. Trimming shortened V by 5 bases and J by 3 bases, and 14 bases separated the two germline ends. In germline, CDR1 is SEHNR, CDR2 FQNEAQ (reference sequence). DNA of the CDR3: TGTGCCAGCAGCCCGCCGGAAACTAACTACGAGCAGTACTTC. This sequence encodes CASSPPETNYEQYF.

J is TRBJ2-3 and V is TRBV4-1; 7 nucleotides align to TRBD2. Germline CDR1 reads MGHRA; CDR2 reads YSYEKL. This CDR3 is 15 amino acids long. Germline trimming cut 1 base from V and 3 bases from J; bases unmatched to any gene: 4. In nucleotides, the CDR3 is TGCGCCAGCAGCCAAGCACGCGGGAGAACAGATACGCAGTATTTT. Translation gives CASSQARGRTDTQYF.

The chain couples TRBV7-8 to TRBJ1-1, with a possible D match to TRBD1 (5 bases). CDR3 length equals 13 residues. The germline V and J ends were trimmed by 1 base and 7 bases, with 10 bases remaining between them. Germline loops: CDR1 SGHVS, CDR2 FQNEAQ. CDR3 nucleotides: TGTGCCAGCAGCTTAGGAACGGGACTTGAAGCTTTCTTT. This encodes CASSLGTGLEAFF. Full variable domain (outside the CDR3, taken from reference TRBV7-8 and TRBJ1-1): GAGVSQSPRYKVAKRGQDVALRCDPISGHVSLFWYQQALGQGPEFLTYFQNEAQLDKSGLPSDRFFAERPEGSVSTLKIQRTQQEDSAVYLCASSLGTGLEAFFGQGTRLTVV.

V usage is TRBV19 and J usage is TRBJ1-3; D is uncertain. CDR1 is LNHDA and CDR2 is SQIVND in the germline V gene (reference sequence). Trimming left V 6 bases short and J 0 bases short, with 6 bases between. The CDR3 totals 13 residues. The CDR3 DNA follows: TGTGCCAGTAGAGCAAGCTCTGGAAACACCATATATTTT. Protein product: CASRASSGNTIYF. The full variable domain, completed using reference TRBV19 and TRBJ1-3, is DGGITQSPKYLFRKEGQNVTLSCEQNLNHDAMYWYRQDPGQGLRLIYYSQIVNDFQKGDIAEGYSVSREKKESFPLTVTSAQKNPTAFYLCASRASSGNTIYFGEGSWLTVV.

J is TRBJ2-1 and V is TRBV14; 11 bases are a match to TRBD2. The CDR3 runs 15 residues. V shed 4 bases, J shed 3 bases, and the junction held 2 bases outside the gene matches. In germline, CDR1 is SGHDN, CDR2 FVKESK. The CDR3 region is CASSLTSGNYNEQFF. CDR3 nucleotides: TGTGCCAGCAGCCTGACTAGCGGGAACTACAATGAGCAGTTCTTC.

The chain recombines TRBV18 with TRBJ1-1, with 9 bases that match TRBD1. CDR1 is KGHSH and CDR2 is LQKENI in the germline V gene. This CDR3 is built from 16 residues. V dropped 6 bases and J dropped 3; count of bases not matched to a gene: 11. In nucleotides, the CDR3 is TGTGCCAGCTCTGAAACCCTTAGACAGGGGGACACTGAAGCTTTCTTT. Protein sequence: CASSETLRQGDTEAFF. Based on the CDR3 plus reference TRBV18 and TRBJ1-1, the full variable domain is NAGVMQNPRHLVRRRGQEARLRCSPMKGHSHVYWYRQLPEEGLKFMVYLQKENIIDESGMPKERFSAEFPKEGPSILRIQQVVRGDSAAYFCASSETLRQGDTEAFFGQGTRLTVV.

The V gene is TRBV5-6, the J gene TRBJ2-2, with D possibly matching TRBD2 (6 bases). This CDR3 is 16 amino acids long. V was cut by 4 bases and J by 0 bases, with 13 bases left in between. From germline, CDR1 is SGHDT and CDR2 YYEEEE. The CDR3 sequence: CASSPGGGANTGELFF. CDR3 sequence (DNA): TGTGCCAGCAGCCCCGGTGGAGGGGCGAACACCGGGGAGCTGTTTTTT.

The chain couples TRBV6-5 to TRBJ1-5, with D possibly TRBD1 on 5 matching bases. Trimming shortened V by 6 bases and J by 0 bases, and 9 bases separated the two germline ends. The CDR3 loop spans 14 amino acids. From germline, CDR1 is MNHEY and CDR2 SVGAGI. CDR3 coding DNA: TGTGCCAGCAGGGTCGGGGGTAGCAATCAGCCCCAGCATTTT. This sequence encodes CASRVGGSNQPQHF.

The chain carries TRBV28 and TRBJ2-3, with 9 bases lining up with TRBD2. V lost 8 bases and J lost 7; bases outside the gene matches: 13. Germline CDR1 MDHEN, CDR2 SYDVKM. The CDR3 spans 15 residues. CDR3 loop: CASRTAGGPVHTQYF. CDR3 coding DNA: TGTGCCAGCCGAACCGCGGGAGGGCCTGTTCATACGCAGTATTTT.

This chain uses TRBV27 with TRBJ1-1, with D unclear. This CDR3 has 13 amino acids. Between the trimmed V and J ends, which lost 5 bases and 5 bases, there was a span of 12 bases. Germline-derived CDR1 and CDR2 are MNHEY and SMNVEV (reference sequence). The CDR3 nucleotides read TGTGCCAGCAGTGGTTACGCGAGGACTGAAGCTTTCTTT. Translating it yields CASSGYARTEAFF.

The chain couples TRBV2 to TRBJ2-3; 10 bases map to TRBD2. The CDR3 is 16 residues long. In germline, CDR1 is SNHLY, CDR2 FYNNEI. With 6 bases clipped from V and 5 bases from J, the junction kept 11 bases outside the gene matches. The CDR3 DNA reads as TGTGCCAGCAGGATTAAACCGGGACTAGCGCAAGATACGCAGTATTTT. Its protein is CASRIKPGLAQDTQYF.

The chain carries TRBV7-9 and TRBJ2-1; D possibly corresponds to TRBD1 (5 bases). Trimming left V 6 bases short and J 5 bases short, with 8 bases between. Germline CDR1 reads SEHNR; CDR2 reads FQNEAQ (reference sequence). This CDR3 is 12 amino acids long. CDR3 in amino acids: CASRRGNNEQFF. CDR3 coding DNA: TGTGCCAGCAGAAGGGGAAACAATGAGCAGTTCTTC.

The chain has TRBV27 and TRBJ2-7; D might be TRBD2 (6 bases). CDR1 MNHEY and CDR2 SMNVEV come from the germline V gene (reference sequence). Between the trimmed V and J ends, which lost 2 bases and 6 bases, there was a span of 11 bases. This CDR3 is built from 13 residues. CDR3 sequence: CASSLGLAREQYF. The CDR3 DNA is TGTGCCAGCAGTTTAGGGCTAGCGCGCGAGCAGTACTTC.

This clone was observed once. V usage is TRBV10-1 and J usage is TRBJ2-1, with TRBD2 identical over 9 bases. The CDR3 sequence is 16 residues long. V gave up 4 bases and J gave up 4 bases; unmatched junction bases: 8. From germline, CDR1 is WNHNN and CDR2 SYGVQD (reference sequence). The CDR3 loop is CASSGSSGNIYNEQFF. CDR3 sequence (DNA): TGCGCCAGCAGTGGTTCTAGCGGGAATATATACAATGAGCAGTTCTTC.

This clone was found once. V and J are TRBV4-2 and TRBJ1-3; maybe TRBD1 (6 bases). The germline CDR1 and CDR2 sequences are LGHNA and YNFKEQ. The CDR3 is 16 amino acids. Trimming took 0 bases from V and 0 from J, leaving 9 bases between them. CDR3 residues: CASSQEQGPSGNTIYF. The CDR3 DNA follows: TGTGCCAGCAGCCAAGAACAGGGTCCCTCTGGAAACACCATATATTTT.